This T cell receptor (beta chain) was sequenced in a study of cytomegalovirus exposure and HLA in healthy donors. The PCR contained 60 Vbeta and 13 Jbeta primers. The table came from immunoSEQ multiplex PCR; TCRdb's copy has only in-frame clones and leaves some out. This table has about 160,000 clones, 82% appearing once. Trimming left V 0 bases short and J 8 bases short, with 4 bases between. CDR1 MGHRA and CDR2 YSYEKL come from the germline V gene. The CDR3 consists of 11 residues. Study-level findings and limits: One variant, a missense change in DCLRE1C, was linked in a later analysis to TCR beta V- and J-gene trimming. The authors enumerated 180 or so TCR beta chains as linked to cytomegalovirus. Later analysis suggested links between common viral pathogens and several top significant clusters.

Worth noting for this clone: Antigen unknown.

The chain has TRBV4-1 and TRBJ1-2; D not certain. The sequenced sample consisted of PBMCs. The origin of this receptor is a girl aged 2-9 years in good health and CMV-seropositive. This CDR3 is CASSQDGGYTF. Written as DNA, the CDR3 is TGCGCCAGCAGCCAAGACGGGGGCTACACCTTC.